The 10 T cell receptor beta chains reported below all come from one sample, sequenced in a study of vaccination effects on CD4 cells after COVID-19. Sequencing was performed with immunoSEQ multiplex PCR; in TCRdb, only in-frame clones are kept and a portion is missing. Of roughly 52,000 clones listed, 55% to 75% are singletons. Pools of viral peptides were used by the ViraFEST assay to expand antigen-specific CD4+ T cells ahead of sequencing. Subsequent to approximately 11 days of culture, CD4+ T cells were isolated. Vaccinated participants had no history of SARS-CoV-2 infection and tested negative for nucleocapsid antibodies. These receptors' antigens are unknown. The specimen was CD4+ T cells from PBMCs cultured with SARS-CoV-2 spike peptides, collected before COVID-19 vaccination. The receptors here all came from a human donor who received a COVID-19 vaccine.

The gene calls are TRBV14 and TRBJ2-3, with unresolved D. The V end was cut by 2 bases, the J end by 14 bases, with 23 bases between. The germline gives CDR1 SGHDN, CDR2 FVKESK. This CDR3 comprises 15 residues. Here the CDR3 DNA reads TGTGCCAGCAGCCAACTAAGTTATGGTCAGAGGCATATGTATTTT. Amino acids: CASSQLSYGQRHMYF.

The rearrangement uses TRBV5-1 and TRBJ2-1; 7 nucleotides line up with TRBD2. CDR3 length equals 14 residues. Trimming at V came to 0 bases and at J to 6 bases, leaving 3 bases not matched to a gene. Looked up from germline, CDR1 is SGHRS and CDR2 is YFSETQ. Here the CDR3 reads CASSLEASGNEQFF. CDR3 sequence (DNA): TGCGCCAGCAGCTTGGAGGCTAGCGGCAATGAGCAGTTCTTC.

CDR3 DNA sequence: TGTGCCAGTAGTATAGGCCGGACAGTTCAACATTCACCCCTCCACTTT. Amino acid sequence: CASSIGRTVQHSPLHF. J is TRBJ1-6 and V is TRBV19; tentative D call: TRBD1 (6 bases). Germline CDR1 reads LNHDA; CDR2 reads SQIVND (reference sequence). The germline V and J ends were trimmed by 1 base and 8 bases, with 15 bases remaining between them. CDR3 length equals 16 residues.

The CDR3 spells CASSIASRAHYEQYF. The CDR3 nucleotides read TGTGCCAGTAGTATAGCCTCGAGGGCCCATTACGAGCAGTACTTC. V gene TRBV19 combines with J gene TRBJ2-7; D is possibly TRBD2 (5 bases). The CDR3 consists of 15 residues. Trimming left V 1 base short and J 4 bases short, with 14 bases between. The germline V gene has CDR1 LNHDA and CDR2 SQIVND (reference sequence). The whole variable domain, remainder taken from reference TRBV19 and TRBJ2-7, is DGGITQSPKYLFRKEGQNVTLSCEQNLNHDAMYWYRQDPGQGLRLIYYSQIVNDFQKGDIAEGYSVSREKKESFPLTVTSAQKNPTAFYLCASSIASRAHYEQYFGPGTRLTVT.

The chain employs TRBV2 and TRBJ1-2, with no clear D. The CDR3 length is 11 residues. V lost 3 bases, J lost 10 bases, and 9 bases lay in between. Germline-derived CDR1 and CDR2 are SNHLY and FYNNEI. DNA for the CDR3: TGTGCCAGCAGTGAGGGGAGAAACTACACCTTC. It encodes CASSEGRNYTF. The full variable domain, its missing parts supplied by reference TRBV2 and TRBJ1-2, is EPEVTQTPSHQVTQMGQEVILRCVPISNHLYFYWYRQILGQKVEFLVSFYNNEISEKSEIFDDQFSVERPDGSNFTLKIRSTKLEDSAMYFCASSEGRNYTFGSGTRLTVV.

The chain carries TRBV28 and TRBJ1-4, with D possibly matching TRBD1 (6 bases). Trimming took 3 bases from V and 8 from J, leaving 13 bases between them. Germline CDR1 reads MDHEN; CDR2 reads SYDVKM. The CDR3 totals 14 residues. CDR3 in DNA: TGTGCCAGCAGTTTCGGGGGGCAGGCCGAAAAACTGTTTTTT. It specifies CASSFGGQAEKLFF.

The chain couples TRBV21-1 to TRBJ2-7; whether TRBD1, the table's D call, matches the DNA was not checked. TRBV21-1 is shown as a pseudogene. The CDR3 runs 20 residues. The CDR3 loop is CASSPALTGQDFLSSYEQYF. The CDR3 DNA is TGTGCCAGCAGTCCCGCCCTTACGGGACAGGACTTTTTAAGCTCCTACGAGCAGTACTTC.

The chain recombines TRBV7-8 with TRBJ2-3, with 8 bases lining up with TRBD2. CDR3 length: 15 residues. Per the germline V gene, CDR1 is SGHVS and CDR2 is FQNEAQ. The junction had 9 bases not matched to a gene; V was cut back by 2 bases and J by 8 bases. For the CDR3, the DNA is TGTGCCAGCAGCTTATCGGGACTAGTGTCGGTTACGCAGTATTTT. Translating it yields CASSLSGLVSVTQYF.

The genes are TRBV19 and TRBJ2-1; 14 bases are a match to TRBD2. Germline V gene data show CDR1 as LNHDA and CDR2 as SQIVND (reference sequence). This CDR3 comprises 16 residues. The ends lost 5 bases at V and 6 bases at J; junction bases unmatched: 6. This CDR3 is CASSEMGLAGANEQFF. The DNA of the CDR3 is TGTGCCAGTAGTGAAATGGGACTAGCGGGGGCCAATGAGCAGTTCTTC.

This clone was recorded a few times. The chain links TRBV3-1 (or the pseudogene TRBV3-2) to TRBJ1-6; D is uncertain. The CDR3 is made up of 12 amino acids. With 4 bases removed from V and 5 bases from J, the gap between germline ends came to 3 bases. Germline CDR1 and CDR2: LGHDT and YNNKEL (reference sequence). CDR3 coding DNA: TGTGCCAGCAGCCTGAATAATTCACCCCTCCACTTT. The encoded protein is CASSLNNSPLHF.